The 8 T cell receptor beta chains listed next were all sequenced from one sample in a study of Graves' ophthalmopathy and Graves' hyperthyroidism. RNA transcripts were the template, and TCR beta CDR3 regions were amplified from them. An opening RT-PCR round employed HTBI primers and preceded a second-round multiplex PCR. MiXCR, run by TCRdb on the multiplex PCR reads, gives a single entry per CDR3 protein. The sample comprises about 740,000 distinct CDR3 sequences, 40% of which are singletons, and 44% rests with the top ten. Source material: peripheral blood. These receptors all stem from an adult man with Graves' ophthalmopathy.

The V gene is TRBV14, the J gene TRBJ1-6; possible D gene TRBD1, 5 bases. Germline CDR1 SGHDN, CDR2 FVKESK. V was shortened by 3 bases and J by 3 bases, with 9 bases between the two germline ends. This CDR3 region has 15 residues. The CDR3 spells CASSHRQNYNSPLHF. CDR3 sequence (DNA): TGTGCCAGCAGCCATAGACAGAACTATAATTCACCCCTCCACTTT.

A remark on this clonotype: An end of the junction differs from the germline gene, which may be a read error. The chain combines TRBV6-1 with TRBJ1-2, with unresolved D. CDR3 length: 10 residues. Germline V gene lookup returns CDR1 MNHNS and CDR2 SASEGT. The CDR3 DNA reads TGTGCCAGCGCTCACTATGGCTCCACCTTC. Its protein is CASAHYGSTF.

The CDR3 region is CASSSRTGSGNSPLHF. As DNA, the CDR3 is TGTGCCAGCAGTTCCCGGACAGGGAGCGGTAATTCACCCCTCCACTTT. The chain couples TRBV2 to TRBJ1-6; 8 bases line up with TRBD1. V was clipped by 5 bases and J by 6 bases; unmatched bases: 9. CDR3 size: 16 residues. CDR1 is SNHLY, CDR2 FYNNEI, per germline. Combining the CDR3 with reference TRBV2 and TRBJ1-6 gives the whole variable domain EPEVTQTPSHQVTQMGQEVILRCVPISNHLYFYWYRQILGQKVEFLVSFYNNEISEKSEIFDDQFSVERPDGSNFTLKIRSTKLEDSAMYFCASSSRTGSGNSPLHFGNGTRLTVT.

The chain employs TRBV5-1 and TRBJ2-6; D ambiguous. This CDR3 is 16 amino acids long. Germline V gives CDR1 SGHRS, CDR2 YFSETQ. V gave up 4 bases and J gave up 4 bases, with 15 bases separating them. CDR3 sequence: CASSREKGFGANVLTF. Here the CDR3 DNA reads TGCGCCAGCAGCCGCGAGAAGGGTTTCGGGGCCAACGTCCTGACTTTC.

The V gene is TRBV29-1, the J gene TRBJ2-7, with 9 bases matching TRBD2. With 4 bases clipped from V and 6 bases from J, the junction kept 4 bases outside the gene matches. The V gene's germline CDR1 is SQVTM and CDR2 ANQGSEA. The CDR3 spans 12 residues. The chain's CDR3 is CSVASGITEQYF. The CDR3 coding sequence is TGCAGCGTTGCTAGCGGGATTACCGAGCAGTACTTC.

This chain connects TRBV14 to TRBJ2-2; the D gene is possibly TRBD1 (7 bases). The CDR3 has 16 residues. V was trimmed by 1 base and J by 4 bases, leaving 13 bases between them. From germline, CDR1 is SGHDN and CDR2 FVKESK. Written as DNA, the CDR3 is TGTGCCAGCAGCCAAGTCGGAGGGGGCTTCACCGGGGAGCTGTTTTTT. It translates to CASSQVGGGFTGELFF.

This chain uses TRBV29-1 with TRBJ1-2; TRBD1 is a possible D gene (5 bases). This CDR3 comprises 17 residues. CDR1 is SQVTM, CDR2 ANQGSEA, per germline. The V end was cut by 8 bases, the J end by 0 bases, with 25 bases between. CDR3 coding DNA: TGCAGCACCCGAGGGCAGGGTCCAACTGGATCTAACTATGGCTACACCTTC. It codes for CSTRGQGPTGSNYGYTF.

The rearrangement uses TRBV11-2 and TRBJ1-1; 10 positions agree with TRBD1. CDR3 length: 16 amino acids. Germline-derived CDR1 and CDR2 are SGHAT and FQNNGV. V lost 5 bases to trimming and J lost 3 bases; unmatched junction nucleotides: 9. The CDR3 sequence is CASSKISGQGDTEAFF. In nucleotides, the CDR3 is TGTGCCAGCAGCAAGATCAGCGGACAGGGGGACACTGAAGCTTTCTTT.